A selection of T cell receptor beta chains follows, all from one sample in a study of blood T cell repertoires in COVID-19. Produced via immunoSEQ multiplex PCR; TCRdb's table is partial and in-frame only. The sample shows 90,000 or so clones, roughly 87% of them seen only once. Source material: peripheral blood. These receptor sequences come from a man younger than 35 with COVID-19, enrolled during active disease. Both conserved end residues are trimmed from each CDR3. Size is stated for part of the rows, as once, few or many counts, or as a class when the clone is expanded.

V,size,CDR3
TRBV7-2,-,ASSFSGGNQPQH
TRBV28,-,ASSDYGYT
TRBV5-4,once,ASRPDRGGFYEQY
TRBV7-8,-,ASRPGLAVVNTGELF
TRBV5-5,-,ASSLGTNNYGYT
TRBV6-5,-,ASSYSILAPTNEQF
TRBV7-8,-,ASSTIHLPGQRGETQY
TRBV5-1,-,ASSLTYTSGRYEQY
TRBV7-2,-,ASSRGQGAYEQY
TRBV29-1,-,SVRQTYNEQF
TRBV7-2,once,ASSLRGGYNEQF
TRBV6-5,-,ASSRAGVNTGELF
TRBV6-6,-,ASSYRGIGQPQH
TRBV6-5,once,ASTPDRDTGELF
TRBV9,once,ASSGPDRGMNGYT
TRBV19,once,ASSSGTGNTIY
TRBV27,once,ASSLQDRYNEQF
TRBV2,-,ATLRRTGTSYEQY
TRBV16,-,ASSQQGRPYGYT
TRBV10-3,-,ATIRDRANTGELF
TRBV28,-,ASSDRENGYT
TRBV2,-,ASSKLAAEQF
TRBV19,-,ASTHRDTDTGELF
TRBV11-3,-,ASSSGGGGQETQY
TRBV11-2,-,ASSSTRGTTYEQY
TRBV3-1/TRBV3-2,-,ASSSGTSRGETQY
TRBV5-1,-,ASGRTSGRINEQY
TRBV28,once,ASSLFGRRNEQF
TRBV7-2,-,ASSLAPGAYEQY
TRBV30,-,AGGRDSNSPLH
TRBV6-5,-,ASSYSPGQPYGYT
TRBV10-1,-,AILSGQGYSPLH
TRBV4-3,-,ASSQDYGQGYGYT
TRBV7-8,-,ASSLSGTPNTEAF
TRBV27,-,ASCLMGLANPSYNEQF
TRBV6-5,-,ASSQPGNGYT
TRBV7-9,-,ASSPLLRSGNEQF
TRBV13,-,ASSLGRTSLPYEQY
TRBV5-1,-,ASSFRGRAYEQY
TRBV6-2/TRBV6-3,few,ASSYPGAETQY
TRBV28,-,ASSPRTGGTNTEAF
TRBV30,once,AWSMTSGIPF
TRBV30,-,AWSGTSRGSSYNEQF
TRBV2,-,ASSLQSSGNTIY
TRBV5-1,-,ASSLDVPGQGSTEAF
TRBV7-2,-,ASSLVGRIVVQPQH
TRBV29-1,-,SVEYSGFRGRRAPEQF
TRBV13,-,ASSLGPGAYNSPLH